The source of this T cell receptor (beta chain) is a study of tissue T cells after allogeneic stem cell transplantation. The time point is: mouse harvest day 14 after allogeneic transplant. The graft held 10^6 splenic CD5+ T cells and 10^7 T-cell-depleted bone marrow cells. The table came from immunoSEQ multiplex PCR; TCRdb's copy has only in-frame clones and leaves some out. This table holds about 3,700 clones, about 50% found once. The V and J ends lost 3 bases and 8 bases, in that order; junction bases with no gene match: 6. The germline CDR1 and CDR2 sequences are LGHNA and YSYQKL. The CDR3 is 13 residues long. Comments on this clone: The genes are named according to mouse. The observed sequence ends 1 residue before the CDR3 terminus, with the missing tail filled in from the germline J gene.

The clonotype was recovered from a female BALB/c mouse given C57BL/6 T cells with graft-versus-host disease after an allogeneic hematopoietic cell transplant. Material for sequencing was gut tissue. This chain links TRBV2 with TRBJ1-1, with 7 bases matching TRBD1. CDR3 amino acids: CASSQPDRAEVFF. The sequenced part of the CDR3 DNA is TGTGCCAGCAGCCAGCCTGACAGGGCGGAAGTCTTC. Full variable domain (outside the CDR3, taken from reference TRBV2 and TRBJ1-1): DPKIIQKPKYLVAVTGSEKILICEQYLGHNAMYWYRQSAKKPLEFMFSYSYQKLMDNQTASSRFQPQSSKKNHLDLQITALKPDDSATYFCASSQPDRAEVFFGKGTRLTVV.